The entry below describes one TCR beta chain. Its cognate antigen is unknown. The source of the sample is a study of CXCR3-negative and CXCR3-positive naive CD8 T cells. Study observations and caveats: Comparison of naive cells showed more hydrophobic TRB CDR3s in CXCR3-positive than in CXCR3-negative naive cells.

UMI-labeled 5' RACE yielded the TRB cDNA libraries. TCRdb re-called the 5' RACE reads, yielding one record per CDR3 amino acid sequence without DNA. In all, the sample yields over 70,000 distinct CDR3 sequences. This receptor was identified in a human donor in good health. Some clones in this sample may be carry-over from other donors' samples. Input material: naive CXCR3+ CD8+ T cells from blood. Subset of the sample: CD45RO-CCR7+CD27+CD95- naive CD8+ T cells expressing CXCR3 (TNR3+).

The CDR3 reads CASSPQTTLLGERYEQYF. The chain carries TRBV7-7 and TRBJ2-7; TCRdb names TRBD1, which stays unverified in the absence of DNA. Germline-derived CDR1 and CDR2 are SSHAT and FNYEAQ (reference sequence). This CDR3 comprises 18 residues.